This is a list of T cell receptor beta chains from one sample in a study of T cells in Graves' hyperthyroidism and ophthalmopathy. TCRdb ran MiXCR on the multiplex PCR reads and lists one entry per CDR3 protein. This sample has about 600,000 distinct CDR3 sequences; approximately 15% occur once, and the top ten carry 3% to 4%. The sequencing input was blood. The receptors come from a woman aged 40 to 49 with Graves' ophthalmopathy. Both conserved end residues are part of each CDR3. Fields, in order: V gene, clone size, J gene, D gene, CDR3 DNA, CDR3 protein. A D gene is named only where the DNA matches it firmly. Size values are once, few and many counts, or a class for expanded clones, and some rows have none.

TRBV7-9	.	TRBJ2-5	.	TGTGCGACGACCGGATCGTACCAAGAGACCCAGTACTTC	CATTGSYQETQYF
TRBV25-1	.	TRBJ2-7	.	TGTGCCAGCAGTAACGGGGGACGGAACGAGCAGTACTTC	CASSNGGRNEQYF
TRBV5-1	.	TRBJ1-5	.	TGCGCCAGCAGGGAGAGGGAGTTTAGAGTCAATCAGCCCCAGCATTTT	CASREREFRVNQPQHF
TRBV20-1	many	TRBJ2-1	TRBD2	TGCAGTGCTAGGGGAGCGGGGGGACCTGGCAATGAGCAGTTCTTC	CSARGAGGPGNEQFF
TRBV27	.	TRBJ2-3	.	TGTGCCAGCAGCGAATTACAGGGCTACCTAACAGATACGCAGTATTTT	CASSELQGYLTDTQYF
TRBV9	many	TRBJ1-1	.	TGTGCCAGCAGCGTAGACCTGGGCACTGAAGCTTTCTTT	CASSVDLGTEAFF
TRBV5-6	many	TRBJ2-3	.	TGTGCCAGCAATCGAAGGGGGTCAACAGATACGCAGTATTTT	CASNRRGSTDTQYF
TRBV20-1	.	TRBJ2-2	TRBD2	TGCAGTGCTAGAGAACTAGCGGATAACACCGGGGAGCTGTTTTTT	CSARELADNTGELFF
TRBV20-1	many	TRBJ2-4	TRBD2	TGCAGTGCTAGAGATTGGGCTAGCGGGGGGGAAAACATTCAGTACTTC	CSARDWASGGENIQYF
TRBV11-1	many	TRBJ1-1	TRBD1	TGTGCCAGCAGCGAATGGATAGGGACAGAGAACACTGAAGCTTTCTTT	CASSEWIGTENTEAFF
TRBV10-3	.	TRBJ2-3	.	TGTGCCATCAGTGAGTCTCTCACACTAGACTCACATACGCAGTATTTT	CAISESLTLDSHTQYF
TRBV20-1	.	TRBJ2-7	.	TGCAGTGCTAGAGGGGGCGCTTTGGACGAGCAGTACTTC	CSARGGALDEQYF
TRBV13	many	TRBJ2-1	TRBD1	TGTGCCAGCAGCTTACCACAGGGGGTGTACAATGAGCAGTTCTTC	CASSLPQGVYNEQFF
TRBV20-1	few	TRBJ1-6	TRBD1	TGCAGTGCGGGACAGGGGCGATCCTATAATTCACCCCTCCACTTT	CSAGQGRSYNSPLHF
TRBV11-2	many	TRBJ1-1	TRBD1	TGTGCCAGCAGCTCCGGGACAGGGAGGCGGGTGAACACTGAAGCTTTCTTT	CASSSGTGRRVNTEAFF
TRBV5-1	many	TRBJ1-1	TRBD1	TGCGCCAGCCGACAGGGACCTAACACTGAAGCTTTCTTT	CASRQGPNTEAFF
TRBV6-5	few	TRBJ1-2	TRBD1	TGTGCCAGCAGGTTACCAGGGGGTGGCTACACCTTC	CASRLPGGGYTF
TRBV11-2	.	TRBJ2-7	.	TGTGCCAGCAGCTTAGGGGGGGCCAGAAACGAGCAGTACTTC	CASSLGGARNEQYF
TRBV11-3	many	TRBJ2-1	.	TGTGCCAGCAGCTTCCCGACCGTTGGTCAACCTGAGCAGTTCTTC	CASSFPTVGQPEQFF
TRBV27	.	TRBJ2-1	.	TGTACCAGCAGCTTTAATGGGGGTTCCTACAATGAGCAGTTCTTC	CTSSFNGGSYNEQFF
TRBV27	.	TRBJ2-5	.	TGTGCCAGCAGTTTATACCCCGACTTACCGAGAAAGACCCAGTACTTC	CASSLYPDLPRKTQYF
TRBV11-2	many	TRBJ1-6	.	TGTGCCAGCAGCGCAGGGTATTCACCCCTCCACTTT	CASSAGYSPLHF
TRBV5-1	few	TRBJ2-1	TRBD2	TGCGCCAGCAGCTTGGTCCCGCTAGCGGCCCCCAGCACCTCCTACAATGAGCAGTTCTTC	CASSLVPLAAPSTSYNEQFF